This TCR beta chain was found in a study of cytomegalovirus exposure and HLA in healthy donors. Whole-study context: Falling in the Caucasian-associated ancestry cluster were 65% to 90% of 398 genotyped donors.

In regard to this clone: Its specificity is not known.

PCR employed 60 Vbeta and 13 Jbeta primers. Sequenced by immunoSEQ multiplex PCR; TCRdb stores in-frame clones only, minus some. The sample lists under 200,000 clones; approximately 65% were seen once. Overall study results and limits: High specificity and sensitivity for cytomegalovirus status were reported for the classifier. Associated with cytomegalovirus, according to the listing, were 150 to 200 TCR beta chains. The study assumed roughly uniform donor sequencing depth for presence/absence analyses.

The sequenced sample consisted of PBMCs. This receptor was obtained from a middle-aged man in good health and CMV-seronegative.

CDR3: CASSQDGAGAYNEQFF. CDR3 DNA: TGCGCCAGCAGCCAAGATGGAGCGGGAGCGTACAATGAGCAGTTCTTC. The chain recombines TRBV4-1 with TRBJ2-1; 8 nucleotides match TRBD2. V trimming: 0 bases; J trimming: 4 bases; junction bases outside the gene matches: 5. There are 16 residues in the CDR3. CDR1 and CDR2 from the germline V gene are MGHRA and YSYEKL.